This T cell receptor (beta chain) was observed in a study of early T cells in non-severe SARS-CoV-2 infection. TCRdb redid the calling of the 5' RACE reads with MiXCR, one entry per CDR3 protein. The table shows around 100,000 distinct CDR3 sequences, with about an eighth occurring only once. J lost 6 bases, V lost 2 bases, and 7 bases had no gene match. Looked up from germline, CDR1 is SGHDN and CDR2 is FVKESK. The CDR3 contains 15 residues. The chain couples TRBV14 to TRBJ2-5; 9 bases are a match to TRBD2. This receptor was taken from an adult who was a healthcare worker with PCR-confirmed SARS-CoV-2 infection or an uninfected control (not recorded which). The sample consisted of whole blood. CDR3 in DNA: TGTGCCAGCAGCCAATTTGCGGGAGGGCCAAAGACCCAGTACTTC. Protein product: CASSQFAGGPKTQYF.